This T cell receptor (beta chain) derives from a study of T cell repertoires in cytomegalovirus infection. For the study at large: Public signatures in TCR beta pointed to CMV infection and matching HLA type.

Each CDR3 protein gets one entry after TCRdb re-called the reads with MiXCR. The sample holds about 570,000 distinct CDR3 sequences, about 39% seen once. V shed 8 bases and J shed 0 bases, with 14 bases lying between them. The CDR3 has 14 residues. Study observations and caveats: HLA-C-restricted CMV-specific TCR beta clonotypes prevailed in the ex vivo response.

This clonotype was counted a few times. The antigen remains undetermined. The rearrangement links TRBV12-3 or TRBV12-4 to TRBJ2-7; D perhaps matches TRBD2 (5 bases). The TCR sequence derives from a human donor in good health (CMV status not recorded). Some clones in this sample may be carry-over from other donors' samples. Material: cultured PBMCs, obtained from culture after CMV antigen stimulation. CDR3 loop: CASASSQSSYEQYF. CDR3 bases: TGTGCCAGCGCTTCTAGCCAGAGCTCCTACGAGCAGTACTTC.